This passage covers 18 T cell receptor beta chains from one sample sequenced in a study of identical twins. TCRdb processed the 5' RACE reads anew with MiXCR; each CDR3 protein has one entry. In the table there are approximately 230,000 distinct CDR3 sequences, 6% to 7% of which are singletons. Separately, the same data were catalogued under a study of T cells expressing NK-cell markers.

The sequenced sample consisted of CD8+ T cells sorted from blood. These receptors all stem from a woman aged 18-35 years in good health.

The gene calls are TRBV9 and TRBJ1-1, with D possibly being TRBD1 (5 bases). CDR3 length: 14 residues. The V end was cut by 3 bases, the J end by 5 bases, with 14 bases between. CDR1 and CDR2 from the germline V gene are SGDLS and YYNGEE. CDR3: CASSATGGGTEAFF. CDR3 DNA sequence: TGTGCCAGCAGCGCTACGGGTGGGGGAACTGAAGCTTTCTTT.

The chain combines TRBV3-1 with TRBJ2-3; a weak D match, TRBD2 (7 bases). The germline CDR1 and CDR2 sequences are LGHDT and YNNKEL (reference sequence). The CDR3 extends over 16 amino acids. Trimming cost V 0 bases and J 3 bases, with 13 bases left between them. CDR3 sequence: CASSQEVRGLTDTQYF. CDR3 bases: TGTGCCAGCAGCCAAGAGGTGCGGGGGCTGACAGATACGCAGTATTTT.

This clonotype showed up just a few times. The V and J genes are TRBV29-1 and TRBJ2-2; D might be TRBD1 or TRBD2, each matching 6 bases. The CDR3 covers 18 residues. Germline CDR1 reads SQVTM; CDR2 reads ANQGSEA. V lost 3 bases to trimming and J lost 0 bases, with 20 bases between them. The DNA for the CDR3 is TGCAGCGTTGAGGCTAGGGGGACTTCAGGCGCGAACACCGGGGAGCTGTTTTTT. Translated: CSVEARGTSGANTGELFF.

This chain joins TRBV9 and TRBJ1-3, with D uncertain. Germline CDR1 reads SGDLS; CDR2 reads YYNGEE. Trimming took 0 bases from V and 3 from J, leaving 13 bases between them. CDR3 length: 16 residues. The CDR3 region is CASSVGPGVYGNTIYF. The CDR3 DNA sequence: TGTGCCAGCAGCGTAGGACCCGGGGTGTATGGAAACACCATATATTTT.

This clonotype showed up just a few times. The V gene is TRBV6-5, the J gene TRBJ1-4; D is unclear. Germline V CDR1 and CDR2: MNHEY, SVGAGI. V was clipped by 0 bases and J by 5 bases, with 19 bases between them. The CDR3 is made up of 18 amino acids. The CDR3 protein is CASSYSIPASGRNEKLFF. In DNA form, the CDR3 reads TGTGCCAGCAGTTACTCGATACCGGCTTCGGGTAGGAATGAAAAACTGTTTTTT.

This clonotype was seen only a few times. This rearrangement joins TRBV6-5 to TRBJ2-5; D assignment may be TRBD1 or TRBD2 (5 bases each). The CDR3 spans 14 residues. Germline CDR1 reads MNHEY; CDR2 reads SVGAGI. Trimming removed 5 bases from V and 5 bases from J, with 15 bases in between. CDR3 sequence (DNA): TGTGCCAGCAGTACCGATCCGGGGCGGGAGACCCAGTACTTC. It yields the protein CASSTDPGRETQYF.

A few counts support this clonotype. The rearrangement uses TRBV4-1 and TRBJ2-5; unclear D gene. The CDR3 sequence is 13 residues long. The V and J ends lost 0 bases and 10 bases respectively, with 12 bases between them. The germline V gene has CDR1 MGHRA and CDR2 YSYEKL. CDR3: CASSQEDGRFQYF. The CDR3 DNA is TGCGCCAGCAGCCAAGAAGACGGGCGGTTCCAGTACTTC.

This clonotype was counted only a few times. This chain links TRBV20-1 with TRBJ2-1; perhaps D is TRBD1 or TRBD2 (6 bases each). This CDR3 has 15 amino acids. Deletions cut 0 bases from V and 7 bases from J, with 16 bases between. Germline loops: CDR1 DFQATT, CDR2 SNEGSKA (reference sequence). CDR3 sequence: CSARDRGQRGNEQFF. The CDR3 DNA reads as TGCAGTGCTAGAGATCGGGGGCAACGCGGGAATGAGCAGTTCTTC.

In this sample, this clonotype turned up many times. The chain recombines TRBV4-2 with TRBJ1-1; no clear D gene. Trimming took off 2 bases at V and 7 bases at J, with 8 bases between the two ends. The CDR3 extends over 12 amino acids. Germline V gene lookup returns CDR1 LGHNA and CDR2 YNFKEQ. This CDR3 reads CASSQLGNEAFF. The CDR3 coding sequence is TGTGCCAGCAGCCAATTAGGGAATGAAGCTTTCTTT.

To note about this clonotype: A read error may produce the germline difference seen at one junction end. This chain uses TRBV7-2 with TRBJ2-7; D is undetermined. The CDR3 runs to 12 residues. Germline CDR1 is SGHTA and CDR2 is FQGNSA. CDR3 region: CVSSLLSYEQYF. The CDR3 DNA reads as TGTGTCAGCAGCTTGTTATCATACGAGCAGTACTTC.

The chain is built from TRBV11-2 and TRBJ2-3; no reliable D call. Trimming removed 1 base at V and 2 bases at J, with 7 bases between. The CDR3 is made up of 14 amino acids. CDR1 is SGHAT and CDR2 is FQNNGV in the germline V gene. For the CDR3, the DNA is TGTGCCAGCAGCTTAGTGGTCAACACAGATACGCAGTATTTT. It codes for CASSLVVNTDTQYF.

This clonotype was seen many times. The chain has TRBV9 and TRBJ1-6; possibly TRBD1 for D (5 bases). V lost 0 bases and J 7 bases, leaving 14 bases between the germline ends. The CDR3 loop spans 16 amino acids. The germline CDR1 and CDR2 sequences are SGDLS and YYNGEE. This CDR3 is CASSVEAGFQNSPLHF. The CDR3 DNA sequence: TGTGCCAGCAGCGTAGAGGCAGGGTTTCAGAATTCACCCCTCCACTTT.

The chain has TRBV15 and TRBJ2-7, with 7 positions matching TRBD2. CDR1 is LNHNV and CDR2 is YYDKDF in the germline V gene (reference sequence). The CDR3 length is 14 residues. After removal of 4 bases from V and 2 bases from J, the junction contained 5 bases not matched to a gene. In DNA, the CDR3 is TGTGCCACCAGCACACGCGGGAGCGCCTACGAGCAGTACTTC. Translated: CATSTRGSAYEQYF.

The gene calls are TRBV5-1 and TRBJ1-1, with D perhaps TRBD1 (5 bases). The CDR3 totals 14 residues. The germline V gene encodes CDR1 SGHRS and CDR2 YFSETQ. The V gene lost 4 bases and the J gene lost 0 bases, with 10 bases spanning the gap. CDR3 region: CASSRGTLNTEAFF. DNA of the CDR3: TGCGCCAGCAGCCGAGGGACCTTGAACACTGAAGCTTTCTTT. Looking up the rest from reference TRBV5-1 and TRBJ1-1 gives the full variable domain: KAGVTQTPRYLIKTRGQQVTLSCSPISGHRSVSWYQQTPGQGLQFLFEYFSETQRNKGNFPGRFSGRQFSNSRSEMNVSTLELGDSALYLCASSRGTLNTEAFFGQGTRLTVV.

The V gene is TRBV11-2, the J gene TRBJ2-3; D may be TRBD1 or TRBD2 (5 bases each). Trimming left V 5 bases short and J 4 bases short, with 16 bases between. The CDR3 loop spans 15 amino acids. Germline V gene data show CDR1 as SGHAT and CDR2 as FQNNGV. DNA for the CDR3: TGTGCCAGCAGCCCGCGGCCCGGGACCCCAGATACGCAGTATTTT. It yields the protein CASSPRPGTPDTQYF.

This clonotype occurred a few times. V usage is TRBV29-1 and J usage is TRBJ2-3; D is tentatively TRBD1 or TRBD2 (5 bases each). Deletions cut 1 base from V and 4 bases from J, with 21 bases between. Germline V lookup: CDR1 SQVTM, CDR2 ANQGSEA. The length of the CDR3 is 17 residues. As DNA, the CDR3 is TGCAGCGTTGAAGGCAGCGCTTCCCGGGTGGGGGCAGATACGCAGTATTTT. It translates to CSVEGSASRVGADTQYF.

In its sample, this clonotype was seen many times. V is TRBV5-1 and J is TRBJ1-2; TRBD1 matches at 9 bases. This CDR3 comprises 14 residues. V lost 0 bases and J lost 8; bases outside the gene matches: 5. Germline V gene data show CDR1 as SGHRS and CDR2 as YFSETQ. The chain's CDR3 is CASSLDTTGGGYTF. The CDR3 region has the DNA TGCGCCAGCAGCTTGGATACGACAGGGGGGGGCTACACCTTC.

In this sample, this clonotype turned up many times. The chain links TRBV10-2 to TRBJ1-5; no reliable D call. The CDR3 length is 15 residues. Germline assignment: CDR1 WSHSY and CDR2 SAAADI. With 0 bases removed from V and 3 bases from J, the gap between germline ends came to 9 bases. This CDR3 reads CASSESLSSNQPQHF. CDR3 nucleotide sequence: TGCGCCAGCAGTGAGTCGTTAAGCTCCAATCAGCCCCAGCATTTT.